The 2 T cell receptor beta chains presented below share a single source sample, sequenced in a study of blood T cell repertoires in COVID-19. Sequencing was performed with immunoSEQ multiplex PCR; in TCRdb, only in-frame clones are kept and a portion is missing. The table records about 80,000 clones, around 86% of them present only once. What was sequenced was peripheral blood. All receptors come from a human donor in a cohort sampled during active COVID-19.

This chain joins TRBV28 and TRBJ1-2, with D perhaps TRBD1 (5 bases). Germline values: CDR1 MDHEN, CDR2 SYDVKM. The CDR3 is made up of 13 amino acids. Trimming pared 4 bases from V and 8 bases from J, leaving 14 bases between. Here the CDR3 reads CASSSAGPQGYTF. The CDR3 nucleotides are TGTGCCAGCAGTTCCGCAGGGCCTCAGGGCTACACCTTC.

The CDR3 bases are TGTGCCAGCAGCCCAGCACAGGGTGGGGGTGAAAAACTGTTTTTT. It translates to CASSPAQGGGEKLFF. The J gene is TRBJ1-4, the V gene TRBV7-9; D possibly corresponds to TRBD1 (6 bases). CDR1 and CDR2 (germline): SEHNR, FQNEAQ (reference sequence). V lost 5 bases, J lost 7 bases, and 17 bases lay in between. The length of the CDR3 is 15 residues.